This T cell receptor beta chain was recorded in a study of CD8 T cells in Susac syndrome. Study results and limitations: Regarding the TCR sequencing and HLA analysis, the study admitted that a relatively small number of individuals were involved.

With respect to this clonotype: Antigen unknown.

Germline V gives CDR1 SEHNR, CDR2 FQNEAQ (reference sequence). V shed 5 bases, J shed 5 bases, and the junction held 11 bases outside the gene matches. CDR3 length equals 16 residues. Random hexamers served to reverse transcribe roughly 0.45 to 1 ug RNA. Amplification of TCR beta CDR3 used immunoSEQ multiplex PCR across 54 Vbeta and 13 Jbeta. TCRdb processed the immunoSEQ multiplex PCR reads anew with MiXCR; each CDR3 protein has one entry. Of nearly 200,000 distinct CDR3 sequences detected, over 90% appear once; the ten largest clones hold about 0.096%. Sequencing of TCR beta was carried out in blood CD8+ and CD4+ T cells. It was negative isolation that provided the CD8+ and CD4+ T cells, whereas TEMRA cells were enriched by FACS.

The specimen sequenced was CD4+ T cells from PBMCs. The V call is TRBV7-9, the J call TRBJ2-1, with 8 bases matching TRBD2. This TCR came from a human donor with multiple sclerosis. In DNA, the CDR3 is TGTGCCAGCAGCCCCTATAGCAGCGGGGGACACAATGAGCAGTTCTTC. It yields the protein CASSPYSSGGHNEQFF.